This T cell receptor (beta chain) came from a study of control samples from healthy donors and cancer patients. Assay used: immunoSEQ multiplex PCR; TCRdb lists only in-frame clones, some missing. This repertoire shows 75,000 to 90,000 clones, about 89% found once; its top ten account for approximately 9.8%. The CDR3 runs to 15 residues. Germline V gene data show CDR1 as SGHTA and CDR2 as FQGNSA. Trimming left V 3 bases short and J 5 bases short, with 15 bases between. The chain is built from TRBV7-2 and TRBJ2-3; a weak D match, TRBD2 (7 bases). The sequenced sample was PBMCs. This clonotype was sampled from a woman aged 50 to 60 with colorectal cancer. The CDR3 DNA sequence: TGTGCCAGCAGCTTTGGGGGGGGGCTTGGAGATACGCAGTATTTT. Protein: CASSFGGGLGDTQYF. The whole variable domain, filled in from reference TRBV7-2 and TRBJ2-3, reads GAGVSQSPSNKVTEKGKDVELRCDPISGHTALYWYRQSLGQGLEFLIYFQGNSAPDKSGLPSDRFSAERTGGSVSTLTIQRTQQEDSAVYLCASSFGGGLGDTQYFGPGTRLTVL.